Reported below is one TCR beta chain. Its specificity is unknown. This entry is derived from a study of T cell responses to AZD1222 COVID-19 vaccine. Study outcomes and limitations: Baseline seropositives among AZD1222 recipients totaled only five to seven.

The repertoire was sequenced with immunoSEQ multiplex PCR; TCRdb's copy has only in-frame clones and lacks some. The table includes some 150,000 clones, 75% to 95% detected once. This CDR3 spans 14 amino acids. Trimming shortened V by 7 bases and J by 7 bases, and 19 bases separated the two germline ends. Germline lookup yields CDR1 MDHEN and CDR2 SYDVKM. The chain carries TRBV28 and TRBJ1-1, with D perhaps TRBD1 (5 bases). The sequence was obtained from an adult in good health. Sequencing was performed on peripheral blood, taken on day 0 of AZD1222 vaccination. CDR3 amino acids: CASIIRVESGEAFF. CDR3 bases: TGTGCCAGCATCATCAGGGTGGAAAGCGGTGAAGCTTTCTTT.